This T cell receptor beta chain was sequenced during a study of radiotherapy plus CTLA-4 blockade in lung cancer. Study-level results: Early blood T cell clone changes and increased post-radiation serum interferon-beta were reportedly the strongest response predictors. Once radiotherapy plus ipilimumab had been given, TCR clones derived from tumor expanded in blood.

Profiled with immunoSEQ multiplex PCR; TCRdb holds only in-frame clones, not every one. This table holds tens of thousands of clones, less than 85% found once. Participants had chemo-refractory metastatic non-small-cell lung cancer and were treated with focal radiation plus ipilimumab CTLA-4 blockade. V was pared by 3 bases and J by 4 bases, with 5 bases between. In germline, CDR1 is SEHNR, CDR2 FQNEAQ (reference sequence). The CDR3 is 12 amino acids. To note about this clone: Its antigen is unknown.

Specimen: peripheral blood, collected from a patient treated with radiotherapy plus ipilimumab. This chain links TRBV7-9 with TRBJ2-3; tentative D call: TRBD2 (5 bases). This TCR was sampled from a human donor with non-small cell lung cancer whose response to radiotherapy plus ipilimumab could not be evaluated. Some clones in this sample may be carry-over from other donors' samples. The DNA for the CDR3 is TGTGCCAGCAGCTTGAGGGCAGATACGCAGTATTTT. It codes for CASSLRADTQYF. The variable domain in full, with the rest retrieved from reference TRBV7-9 and TRBJ2-3, is DTGVSQNPRHKITKRGQNVTFRCDPISEHNRLYWYRQTLGQGPEFLTYFQNEAQLEKSRLLSDRFSAERPKGSFSTLEIQRTEQGDSAMYLCASSLRADTQYFGPGTRLTVL.